Following are 29 T cell receptor beta chains from one sample sequenced in a study of T-cell memory formation after mild COVID-19. In TCRdb, the 5' RACE reads were re-called with MiXCR into one record per CDR3 protein. The sample has a few hundred thousand distinct CDR3 sequences, approximately 29% seen once. Sequenced input: PBMCs or a T cell subset sorted from them (not recorded which). Every receptor here comes from an adult woman who had mild COVID-19 (a few samples of this study predate the infection). Cell type and time point are not known.

This clonotype came up a few times. This chain uses TRBV7-9 with TRBJ1-1, with 7 nucleotides matching TRBD1. The germline gives CDR1 SEHNR, CDR2 FQNEAQ (reference sequence). CDR3 length equals 14 residues. Trimming removed 4 bases from V and 4 bases from J; junction bases left unmatched: 6. This CDR3 is CASSSRQGGTEAFF. The CDR3, as DNA: TGTGCCAGCAGCTCTCGACAGGGTGGCACTGAAGCTTTCTTT.

A word on this clonotype: Sequence at one end of the junction differs from germline and may be a read error. The rearrangement links TRBV5-6 to TRBJ2-3, with 7 bases that match TRBD2. The CDR3 extends over 15 amino acids. The germline V gene encodes CDR1 SGHDT and CDR2 YYEEEE. CDR3 DNA sequence: TGTGCCAGCAGGTTGGGACTACCCGGCCCAGATACGCAGTATTTT. It yields the protein CASRLGLPGPDTQYF.

There are a few counts of this clonotype. The rearrangement links TRBV7-9 to TRBJ2-1; TRBD1 agrees at 8 bases. The V gene's germline CDR1 is SEHNR and CDR2 FQNEAQ (reference sequence). The V gene end was trimmed by 4 bases and the J gene end by 5 bases; junction bases not matched to a gene: 7. The CDR3 runs 15 residues. As DNA, the CDR3 is TGTGCCAGCAGCTACGCCAGGGGGCAGAACAATGAGCAGTTCTTC. Protein sequence: CASSYARGQNNEQFF.

This clonotype was observed a few times. The V call is TRBV4-2, the J call TRBJ2-2; 7 nucleotides line up with TRBD1. Germline V gene data show CDR1 as LGHNA and CDR2 as YNFKEQ. This CDR3 is 15 amino acids long. After removal of 8 bases from V and 1 base from J, the junction contained 7 bases not matched to a gene. In DNA, the CDR3 is TGTGCCAGCGGCGGGCAGGGGGTGAACACCGGGGAGCTGTTTTTT. Translated, it gives CASGGQGVNTGELFF.

This clonotype appeared a few times. The chain uses TRBV7-9 and TRBJ2-1; tentative D call: TRBD2 (5 bases). The CDR3 has 13 residues. The germline CDR1 and CDR2 sequences are SEHNR and FQNEAQ (reference sequence). The V and J ends lost 7 bases and 8 bases respectively, with 15 bases between them. The CDR3 coding sequence is TGTGCCAGCAAAGGGAGCCTGAGCGATGAGCAGTTCTTC. Translating it yields CASKGSLSDEQFF.

This clonotype was seen only a few times. The rearrangement uses TRBV9 and TRBJ2-3, with D perhaps TRBD1 or TRBD2 (5 bases each). V was trimmed by 4 bases and J by 2 bases, leaving 14 bases between them. The CDR3 is 15 amino acids. Germline CDR1 reads SGDLS; CDR2 reads YYNGEE. CDR3 amino acids: CASSLPVGDTDTQYF. The CDR3 bases are TGTGCCAGCAGCCTTCCCGTGGGGGACACAGATACGCAGTATTTT. Variable domain in full (rest from reference TRBV9 and TRBJ2-3): DSGVTQTPKHLITATGQRVTLRCSPRSGDLSVYWYQQSLDQGLQFLIQYYNGEERAKGNILERFSAQQFPDLHSELNLSSLELGDSALYFCASSLPVGDTDTQYFGPGTRLTVL.

This clonotype was detected only a few times. CDR3 coding DNA: TGTGCCAGCAGCTTAGTGGTGCGGATGGAGACCCAGTACTTC. This codes for CASSLVVRMETQYF. The rearrangement joins TRBV7-9 to TRBJ2-5; D remains unclear. Germline V lookup: CDR1 SEHNR, CDR2 FQNEAQ (reference sequence). The ends were cut back, 1 base at V and 5 bases at J, with 11 bases in the middle. The CDR3 sequence is 14 residues long.

This chain uses TRBV27 with TRBJ1-1; D is undetermined. V was trimmed by 1 base and J by 2 bases, leaving 11 bases between them. The CDR3 loop spans 15 amino acids. Germline-derived CDR1 and CDR2 are MNHEY and SMNVEV (reference sequence). This CDR3 is CASSLFGSSNTEAFF. For the CDR3, the DNA is TGTGCCAGCAGTTTATTCGGGTCCTCCAACACTGAAGCTTTCTTT.

The chain joins TRBV7-9 to TRBJ2-1, with 12 bases matching TRBD1. V shed 4 bases and J 6 bases; nucleotides not matched to a gene: 4. CDR3 length equals 15 residues. The germline gives CDR1 SEHNR, CDR2 FQNEAQ (reference sequence). The CDR3 nucleotides read TGTGCCAGCAGCTCCGGGACAGGGGGCTTCAATGAGCAGTTCTTC. Translating gives CASSSGTGGFNEQFF.

This clonotype was recorded a few times. The chain has TRBV18 and TRBJ1-1; 7 bases align to TRBD1. The CDR3 is 17 residues long. CDR1 KGHSH and CDR2 LQKENI come from the germline V gene. Losses at the gene ends were 4 bases for V and 1 base for J; bases not matched to a gene: 12. CDR3 residues: CASSQTKTQGRNTEAFF. The CDR3 DNA sequence: TGTGCCAGCTCACAAACGAAAACACAGGGGAGGAACACTGAAGCTTTCTTT.

The rearrangement uses TRBV7-2 and TRBJ2-7; D not certain. Germline V lookup: CDR1 SGHTA, CDR2 FQGNSA. The CDR3 totals 14 residues. V was trimmed by 5 bases and J by 5 bases, leaving 16 bases between them. The CDR3 region is CASSRTPVTHEQYF. CDR3 DNA: TGTGCCAGCAGCCGTACCCCGGTGACTCACGAGCAGTACTTC. Drawing the rest from reference TRBV7-2 and TRBJ2-7, the complete variable domain is GAGVSQSPSNKVTEKGKDVELRCDPISGHTALYWYRQSLGQGLEFLIYFQGNSAPDKSGLPSDRFSAERTGGSVSTLTIQRTQQEDSAVYLCASSRTPVTHEQYFGPGTRLTVT.

This clonotype appeared a few times. The CDR3 here is CASSPSRLGGNTIYF. DNA of the CDR3: TGTGCCAGCAGCCCCTCCCGGTTAGGGGGAAACACCATATATTTT. This sequence joins TRBV7-8 and TRBJ1-3; unclear D gene. Germline V gene sequence: CDR1 SGHVS, CDR2 FQNEAQ. This CDR3 has 15 amino acids. Trimming left V 5 bases short and J 4 bases short, with 15 bases between.

This clonotype showed up just a few times. One end of the junction is discordant with germline, which a read error may explain. The V call is TRBV13, the J call TRBJ2-3, with unresolved D. This CDR3 region has 12 residues. CDR1 PRHDT and CDR2 FYEKMQ come from the germline V gene (reference sequence). CDR3 coding DNA: TGTGCCACCAGCTCGGTCAGGGATACGCAGTATTTT. The encoded protein is CATSSVRDTQYF.

This clonotype was picked up one time. This rearrangement joins TRBV18 to TRBJ2-1; D gene ambiguous. This CDR3 contains 14 residues. CDR1 and CDR2 from the germline V gene are KGHSH and LQKENI. V lost 8 bases to trimming and J lost 6 bases, with 17 bases between them. The CDR3: CASLGLSLGNEQFF. CDR3 DNA: TGTGCCAGCCTGGGGTTGAGCCTCGGCAATGAGCAGTTCTTC.

This chain uses TRBV2 with TRBJ2-3; D unresolved. The CDR3 covers 14 residues. Deletions cut 5 bases from V and 0 bases from J, with 9 bases between. CDR1 and CDR2 from the germline V gene are SNHLY and FYNNEI. The CDR3: CASSNSYSTDTQYF. CDR3 bases: TGTGCCAGCAGTAACAGCTACAGCACAGATACGCAGTATTTT.

This chain links TRBV7-9 with TRBJ1-4, with unresolved D. The V end lost 2 bases, the J end lost 13 bases, and 11 bases lay between the germline ends. This CDR3 region has 12 residues. CDR1 is SEHNR and CDR2 is FQNEAQ in the germline V gene (reference sequence). The chain's CDR3 is CASSLSGGGLFF. The DNA of the CDR3 is TGTGCCAGCAGCTTATCCGGAGGCGGACTGTTTTTT.

The gene calls are TRBV5-1 and TRBJ1-1, with a weak D call TRBD1 (6 bases). The V end lost 2 bases, the J end lost 6 bases, and 17 bases lay between the germline ends. The germline V gene has CDR1 SGHRS and CDR2 YFSETQ. CDR3 length: 15 residues. This chain's CDR3 is CASSFNRASYAEAFF. In DNA, the CDR3 is TGCGCCAGCAGCTTTAACAGGGCCTCCTACGCTGAAGCTTTCTTT.

This chain uses TRBV4-2 with TRBJ2-7; D is ambiguous. V lost 8 bases to trimming and J lost 4 bases, with 12 bases between them. The CDR3 has 12 amino acids. Germline lookup yields CDR1 LGHNA and CDR2 YNFKEQ. The CDR3: CASASGSYEQYF. The CDR3 DNA reads as TGTGCCAGCGCAAGTGGAAGTTACGAGCAGTACTTC.

This CDR3 is CASSQYGGEVPNYGYTF. The DNA of the CDR3 is TGTGCCAGCAGCCAGTACGGAGGAGAGGTCCCTAACTATGGCTACACCTTC. This sequence joins TRBV4-2 and TRBJ1-2; D call uncertain. This CDR3 comprises 17 residues. Trimming pared 3 bases from V and 0 bases from J, leaving 17 bases between. The germline V gene has CDR1 LGHNA and CDR2 YNFKEQ.

There are a few counts of this clonotype. The chain employs TRBV12-3 or TRBV12-4 and TRBJ2-4; 7 nucleotides align to TRBD2. CDR3 length: 13 amino acids. V trimming: 7 bases; J trimming: 8 bases; junction bases outside the gene matches: 8. CDR3 sequence: CASNAGDMDIQYF. The CDR3 DNA reads as TGTGCCAGCAACGCGGGAGATATGGACATTCAGTACTTC.

The V gene is TRBV11-2, the J gene TRBJ2-7; 9 nucleotides line up with TRBD1. Per germline, CDR1 SGHAT and CDR2 FQNNGV. J was trimmed by 2 bases and V by 3 bases; bases with no gene match: 8. This CDR3 comprises 16 residues. CDR3: CASSLSGTGTTYEQYF. The CDR3 nucleotides are TGTGCCAGCAGCTTGTCCGGGACAGGGACGACCTACGAGCAGTACTTC.

This clonotype turned up a few times. The CDR3 loop is CASSSASEQSYEQYF. Written as DNA, the CDR3 is TGTGCCAGCAGCTCGGCGTCGGAGCAGTCCTACGAGCAGTACTTC. The chain uses TRBV6-5 and TRBJ2-7; D unresolved. CDR1 is MNHEY and CDR2 is SVGAGI in the germline V gene. This CDR3 has 15 residues. V was pared by 6 bases and J by 1 base, with 16 bases between.

A single count supports this clonotype. The V gene is TRBV4-1, the J gene TRBJ2-7; D remains unclear. Germline V gene sequence: CDR1 MGHRA, CDR2 YSYEKL. Trimming left V 1 base short and J 2 bases short, with 9 bases between. The length of the CDR3 is 14 residues. The CDR3 sequence: CASSQGLGTYEQYF. Written as DNA, the CDR3 is TGCGCCAGCAGCCAAGGCCTGGGGACCTACGAGCAGTACTTC.

The rearrangement uses TRBV7-9 and TRBJ2-1; TRBD1 might be the D (6 bases). V was shortened by 1 base and J by 2 bases, with 12 bases between the two germline ends. The germline CDR1 and CDR2 sequences are SEHNR and FQNEAQ (reference sequence). This CDR3 region has 16 residues. The CDR3 DNA is TGTGCCAGCAGCTTAGATCAGGGGATGACCTACAATGAGCAGTTCTTC. Amino acid sequence: CASSLDQGMTYNEQFF. The full variable domain, rest sourced from reference TRBV7-9 and TRBJ2-1, is DTGVSQNPRHKITKRGQNVTFRCDPISEHNRLYWYRQTLGQGPEFLTYFQNEAQLEKSRLLSDRFSAERPKGSFSTLEIQRTEQGDSAMYLCASSLDQGMTYNEQFFGPGTRLTVL.

The rearrangement uses TRBV4-2 and TRBJ2-1; 10 bases line up with TRBD2. The CDR3 loop spans 16 amino acids. Looked up from germline, CDR1 is LGHNA and CDR2 is YNFKEQ. V trimming: 0 bases; J trimming: 6 bases; junction bases outside the gene matches: 5. The CDR3 is CASSQEESGGANEQFF. CDR3 nucleotide sequence: TGTGCCAGCAGCCAAGAGGAGAGCGGGGGGGCCAATGAGCAGTTCTTC.

V is TRBV29-1 and J is TRBJ2-7, with a possible D match to TRBD2 (5 bases). The CDR3 has 13 amino acids. The V gene lost 6 bases and the J gene lost 0 bases, with 12 bases spanning the gap. CDR1 and CDR2 (germline): SQVTM, ANQGSEA. CDR3 in amino acids: CSVQLGSSYEQYF. CDR3 in DNA: TGCAGCGTACAGTTGGGGAGCTCCTACGAGCAGTACTTC.

The chain recombines TRBV23-1 with TRBJ2-1; D remains ambiguous. TRBV23-1 is classed as an ORF, of uncertain function. The germline V and J ends were trimmed by 2 bases and 0 bases, with 8 bases remaining between them. This CDR3 has 15 residues. This CDR3 is CASSQARSSYNEQFF. CDR3 DNA sequence: TGCGCCAGCAGTCAAGCGAGGAGCTCCTACAATGAGCAGTTCTTC.

This clonotype was seen more than once but under ten times. V gene TRBV5-1 combines with J gene TRBJ2-5; the match to TRBD2 covers 10 bases. The CDR3 has 16 residues. The V and J ends lost 3 bases and 5 bases, in that order; junction bases with no gene match: 10. CDR1 and CDR2 (germline): SGHRS, YFSETQ. CDR3 DNA sequence: TGCGCCAGCAGCTCCGATCTAGCGGGAGTCCCCGAGACCCAGTACTTC. It yields the protein CASSSDLAGVPETQYF.

This chain links TRBV29-1 with TRBJ2-3; no reliable D call. V dropped 6 bases and J dropped 2 bases, with 12 bases sitting between them. CDR1 and CDR2 (germline): SQVTM, ANQGSEA. The CDR3 loop spans 13 amino acids. This CDR3 is CSVSIGDTDTQYF. CDR3 DNA: TGCAGCGTCTCTATTGGGGACACAGATACGCAGTATTTT.